This is a list of T cell receptor beta chains from one sample in a study of human T cells and chemical hapten exposure. TCRdb analysed the RACE reads with MiXCR anew, one entry per CDR3 protein. The sample gives 300,000 to 450,000 distinct CDR3 sequences, 5.1% of which show up once; just over 2.5% is in the top ten. Sequenced here: whole blood, sampled in connection with sensitization to the hapten diphenylcyclopropenone (DPC). The receptors here all came from a woman between 50 and 59 years old with alopecia areata. Some clones in this sample may be carry-over from other donors' samples. Each CDR3 is given with its conserved first and last residue. D genes are given only for firm matches. Expanded clones are given a class, and other clones once, few, many or no size at all.

j_call d_call v_call clone_size cdr3_nt cdr3_aa
TRBJ2-7 TRBD2 TRBV5-1 many TGCGCCAGCAGCCGGGGCGGGAGTGGCGAGCAGTACTTC CASSRGGSGEQYF
TRBJ2-7 . TRBV4-2 few TGTGCCAGCAGCCAAGATGGTACGGGGACCTCCTACGAGCAGTACTTC CASSQDGTGTSYEQYF
TRBJ1-2 TRBD1 TRBV5-1 many TGCGCCAGCAGCGGGGGACAGGGAGGTGCAAGCTATGGCTACACCTTC CASSGGQGGASYGYTF
TRBJ2-6 . TRBV21-1 many TGTGCCAGCACCACCCGGGACTACAAACCTTCTGGGGCCAACGTCCTGACTTTC CASTTRDYKPSGANVLTF
TRBJ1-6 . TRBV20-1 . TGCAGTGCTAGAGATATTCGGGGGCTTAATTCACCCCTCCACTTT CSARDIRGLNSPLHF
TRBJ1-6 TRBD1 TRBV3-1 many TGTGCCAGCAGCCGGGACAGGAATTCACCCCTCCACTTT CASSRDRNSPLHF
TRBJ1-6 . TRBV14 . TGTGCCAGCAGCCAAGCAATTTATTCACCCCTCCACTTT CASSQAIYSPLHF
TRBJ2-5 . TRBV6-5 few TGTGCCAGCAGTTACACTTCAGCGGGATGGGGGCCGGAAGAGACCCAGTACTTC CASSYTSAGWGPEETQYF
TRBJ2-1 . TRBV3-1 few TGTGCCAGCAGCCAAGGAGTGGAGGTCCAACGGAATGAGCAGTTCTTC CASSQGVEVQRNEQFF
TRBJ2-3 . TRBV20-1 many TGCAGTGCTAGAGCGTCTCGAGATACGCAGTATTTT CSARASRDTQYF
TRBJ2-5 TRBD2 TRBV6-6 . TGTGCCAGCAGCCCCCGGGGGGAGGGCCTCCCTACAGAGACCCAGTACTTC CASSPRGEGLPTETQYF
TRBJ2-5 TRBD2 TRBV3-1 . TGTGCCAGCAGCCAAGATCTCGCTAGCGGGCAAGAGACCCAGTACTTC CASSQDLASGQETQYF